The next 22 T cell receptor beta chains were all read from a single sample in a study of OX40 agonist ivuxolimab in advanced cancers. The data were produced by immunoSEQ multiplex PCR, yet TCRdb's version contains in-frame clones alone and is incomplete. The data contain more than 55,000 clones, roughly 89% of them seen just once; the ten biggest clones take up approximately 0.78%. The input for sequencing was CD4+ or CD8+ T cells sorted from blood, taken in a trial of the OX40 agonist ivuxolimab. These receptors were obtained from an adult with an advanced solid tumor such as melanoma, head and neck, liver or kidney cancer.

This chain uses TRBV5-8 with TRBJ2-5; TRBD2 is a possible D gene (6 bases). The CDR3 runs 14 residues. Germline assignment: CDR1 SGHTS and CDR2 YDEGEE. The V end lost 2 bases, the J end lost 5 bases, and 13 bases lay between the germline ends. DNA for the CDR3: TGTGCCAGCAGCTTACCGTCGGGGAGGGAGACCCAGTACTTC. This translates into CASSLPSGRETQYF.

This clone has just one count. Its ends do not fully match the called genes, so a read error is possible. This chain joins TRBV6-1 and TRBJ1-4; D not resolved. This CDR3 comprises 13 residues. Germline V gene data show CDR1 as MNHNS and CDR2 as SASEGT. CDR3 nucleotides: TGTGCCAGCAGTGAAGAATTGAGGTCGCAAGCCAAATTT. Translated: CASSEELRSQAKF.

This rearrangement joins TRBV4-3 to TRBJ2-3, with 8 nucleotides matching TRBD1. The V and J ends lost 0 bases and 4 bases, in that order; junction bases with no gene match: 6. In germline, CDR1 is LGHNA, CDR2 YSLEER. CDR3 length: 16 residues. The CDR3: CASSQDAGGRADTQYF. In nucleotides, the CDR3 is TGCGCCAGCAGCCAAGATGCAGGGGGCCGGGCAGATACGCAGTATTTT.

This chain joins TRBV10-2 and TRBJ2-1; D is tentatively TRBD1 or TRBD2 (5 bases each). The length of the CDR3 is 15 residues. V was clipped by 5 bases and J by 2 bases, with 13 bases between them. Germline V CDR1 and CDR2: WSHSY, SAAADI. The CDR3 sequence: CASSPGTKTYNEQFF. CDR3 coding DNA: TGCGCCAGCAGTCCCGGGACCAAAACCTACAATGAGCAGTTCTTC.

The CDR3 reads CASNSNVVIEHEQYF. For the CDR3, the DNA is TGTGCCAGCAACTCAAACGTGGTGATAGAGCACGAGCAGTACTTC. This chain uses TRBV6-6 with TRBJ2-7; D remains ambiguous. Germline CDR1 MNHNY, CDR2 SVGAGI (reference sequence). The CDR3 totals 15 residues. V was cut by 7 bases and J by 5 bases, with 21 bases left in between.

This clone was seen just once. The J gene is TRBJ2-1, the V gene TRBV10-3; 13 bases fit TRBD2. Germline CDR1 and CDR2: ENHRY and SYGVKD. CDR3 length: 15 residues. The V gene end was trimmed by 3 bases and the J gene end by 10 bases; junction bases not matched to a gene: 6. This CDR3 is CAISDLGLAGVEQFF. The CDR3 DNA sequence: TGTGCCATCAGTGACCTAGGACTAGCGGGAGTCGAGCAGTTCTTC.

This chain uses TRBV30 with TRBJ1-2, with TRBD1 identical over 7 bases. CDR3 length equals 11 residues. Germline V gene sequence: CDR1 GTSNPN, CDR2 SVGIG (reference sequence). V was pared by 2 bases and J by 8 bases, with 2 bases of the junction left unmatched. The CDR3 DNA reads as TGTGCCTGGAGTCTGGGACAGGGCTACACCTTC. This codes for CAWSLGQGYTF.

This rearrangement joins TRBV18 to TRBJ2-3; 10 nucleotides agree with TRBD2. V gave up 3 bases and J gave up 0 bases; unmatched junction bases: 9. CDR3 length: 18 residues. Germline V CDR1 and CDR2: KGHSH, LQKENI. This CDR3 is CASSPLLVTSGSTDTQYF. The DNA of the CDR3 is TGTGCCAGCTCACCCCTCCTGGTGACTAGCGGGAGCACAGATACGCAGTATTTT.

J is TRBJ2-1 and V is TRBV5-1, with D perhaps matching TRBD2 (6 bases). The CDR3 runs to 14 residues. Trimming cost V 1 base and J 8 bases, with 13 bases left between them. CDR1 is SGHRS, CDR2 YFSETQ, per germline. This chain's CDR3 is CASSLHLGSDEQFF. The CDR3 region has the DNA TGCGCCAGCAGCTTGCACCTCGGGAGCGATGAGCAGTTCTTC.

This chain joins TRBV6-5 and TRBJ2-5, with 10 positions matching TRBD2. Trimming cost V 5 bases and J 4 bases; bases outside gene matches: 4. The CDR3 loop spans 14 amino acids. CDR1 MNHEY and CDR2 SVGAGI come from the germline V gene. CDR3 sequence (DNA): TGTGCCAGCAGTCCTAGCGGGAGAGGAGAGACCCAGTACTTC. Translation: CASSPSGRGETQYF.

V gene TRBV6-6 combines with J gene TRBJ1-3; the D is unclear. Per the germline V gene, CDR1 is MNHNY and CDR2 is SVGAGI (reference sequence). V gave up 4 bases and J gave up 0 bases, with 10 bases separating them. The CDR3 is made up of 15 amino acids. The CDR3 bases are TGTGCCAGCAGTTTCCCCCGGAGCTCTGGAAACACCATATATTTT. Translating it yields CASSFPRSSGNTIYF.

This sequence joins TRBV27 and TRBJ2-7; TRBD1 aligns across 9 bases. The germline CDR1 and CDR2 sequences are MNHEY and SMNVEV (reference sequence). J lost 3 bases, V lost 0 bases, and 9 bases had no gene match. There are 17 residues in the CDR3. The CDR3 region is CASSLSGTGTGIYEQYF. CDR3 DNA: TGTGCCAGCAGTTTATCTGGTACCGGGACAGGGATCTACGAGCAGTACTTC.

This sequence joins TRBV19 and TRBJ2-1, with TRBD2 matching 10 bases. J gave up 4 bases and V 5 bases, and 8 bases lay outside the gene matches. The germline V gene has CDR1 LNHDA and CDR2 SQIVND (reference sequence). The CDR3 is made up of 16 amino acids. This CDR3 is CASSDTSGTEYNEQFF. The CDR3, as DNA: TGTGCCAGTAGTGACACTAGCGGGACTGAGTACAATGAGCAGTTCTTC. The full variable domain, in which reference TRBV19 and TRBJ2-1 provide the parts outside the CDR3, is DGGITQSPKYLFRKEGQNVTLSCEQNLNHDAMYWYRQDPGQGLRLIYYSQIVNDFQKGDIAEGYSVSREKKESFPLTVTSAQKNPTAFYLCASSDTSGTEYNEQFFGPGTRLTVL.

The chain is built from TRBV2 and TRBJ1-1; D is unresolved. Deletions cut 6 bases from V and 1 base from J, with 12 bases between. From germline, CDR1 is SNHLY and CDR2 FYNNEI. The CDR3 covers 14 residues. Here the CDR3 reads CASRSSGENTEAFF. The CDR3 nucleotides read TGTGCCAGCAGATCCTCCGGAGAGAACACTGAAGCTTTCTTT.

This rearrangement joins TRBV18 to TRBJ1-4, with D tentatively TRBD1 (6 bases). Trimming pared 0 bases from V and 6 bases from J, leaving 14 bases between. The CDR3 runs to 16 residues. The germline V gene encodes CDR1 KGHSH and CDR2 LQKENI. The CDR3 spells CASSPPGRRGDEKLFF. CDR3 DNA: TGTGCCAGCTCACCACCGGGACGGAGGGGGGATGAAAAACTGTTTTTT.

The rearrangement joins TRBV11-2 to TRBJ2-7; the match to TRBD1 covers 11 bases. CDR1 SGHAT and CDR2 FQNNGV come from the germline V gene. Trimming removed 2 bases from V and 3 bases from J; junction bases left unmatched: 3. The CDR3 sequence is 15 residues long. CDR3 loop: CASSLMGQGVYEQYF. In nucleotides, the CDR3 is TGTGCCAGCAGCTTAATGGGACAGGGGGTCTACGAGCAGTACTTC.

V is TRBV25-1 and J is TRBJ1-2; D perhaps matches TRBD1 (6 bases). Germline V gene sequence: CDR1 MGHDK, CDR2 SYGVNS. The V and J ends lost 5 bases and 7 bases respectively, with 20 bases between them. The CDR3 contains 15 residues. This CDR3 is CASSTGHPIYTGYTF. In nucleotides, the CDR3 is TGTGCCAGCAGTACAGGGCATCCCATCTATACTGGCTACACCTTC.

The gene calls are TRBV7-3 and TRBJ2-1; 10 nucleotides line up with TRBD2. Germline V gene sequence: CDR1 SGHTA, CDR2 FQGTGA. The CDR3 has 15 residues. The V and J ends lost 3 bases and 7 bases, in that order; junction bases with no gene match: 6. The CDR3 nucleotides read TGTGCCAGCAGCTTGAGGACTAGCGGACCTAATGAGCAGTTCTTC. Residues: CASSLRTSGPNEQFF.

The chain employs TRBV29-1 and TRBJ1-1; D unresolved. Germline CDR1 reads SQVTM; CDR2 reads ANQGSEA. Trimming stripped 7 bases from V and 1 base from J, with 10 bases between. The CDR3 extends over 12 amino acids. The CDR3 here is CSARRANTEAFF. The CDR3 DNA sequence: TGCAGCGCGCGGAGGGCGAACACTGAAGCTTTCTTT.

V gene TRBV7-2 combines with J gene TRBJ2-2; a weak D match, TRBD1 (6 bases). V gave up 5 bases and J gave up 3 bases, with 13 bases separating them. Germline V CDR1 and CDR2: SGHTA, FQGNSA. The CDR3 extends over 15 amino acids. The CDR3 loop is CASSLQGSYTGELFF. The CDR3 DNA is TGTGCCAGCAGCCTACAGGGATCCTACACCGGGGAGCTGTTTTTT.

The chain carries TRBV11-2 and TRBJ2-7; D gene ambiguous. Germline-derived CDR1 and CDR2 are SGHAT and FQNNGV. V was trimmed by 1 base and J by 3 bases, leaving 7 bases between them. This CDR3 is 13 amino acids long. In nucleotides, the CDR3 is TGTGCCAGCAGCTTAGGGAACAACTACGAGCAGTACTTC. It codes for CASSLGNNYEQYF.

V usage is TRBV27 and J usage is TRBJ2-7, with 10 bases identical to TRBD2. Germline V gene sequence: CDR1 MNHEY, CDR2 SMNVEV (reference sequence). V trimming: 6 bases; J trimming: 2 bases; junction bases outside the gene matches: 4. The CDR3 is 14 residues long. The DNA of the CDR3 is TGTGCCAGCAGAAAACTAGCGGGACCCTACGAGCAGTACTTC. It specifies CASRKLAGPYEQYF.